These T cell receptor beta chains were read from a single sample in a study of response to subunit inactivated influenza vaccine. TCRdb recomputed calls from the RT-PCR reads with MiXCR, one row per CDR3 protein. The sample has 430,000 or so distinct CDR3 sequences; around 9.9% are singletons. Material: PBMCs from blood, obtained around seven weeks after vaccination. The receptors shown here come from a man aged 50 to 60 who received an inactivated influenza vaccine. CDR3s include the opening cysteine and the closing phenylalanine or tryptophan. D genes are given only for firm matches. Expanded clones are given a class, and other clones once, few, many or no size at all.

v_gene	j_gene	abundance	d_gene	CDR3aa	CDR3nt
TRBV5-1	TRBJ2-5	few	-	CASSLSGQSQETQYF	TGCGCCAGCAGCTTGAGTGGACAGTCACAAGAGACCCAGTACTTC
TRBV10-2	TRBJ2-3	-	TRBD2	CASSEISGSKEYF	TGCGCCAGCAGTGAGATTAGCGGGAGTAAGGAGTATTTT
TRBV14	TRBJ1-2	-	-	CASSRTTNYGYTF	TGTGCCAGCAGCAGGACAACTAACTATGGCTACACCTTC
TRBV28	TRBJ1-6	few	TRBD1	CASRPLTGLAYNSPLHF	TGTGCCAGCAGACCTTTGACAGGGCTGGCCTATAATTCACCCCTCCACTTT
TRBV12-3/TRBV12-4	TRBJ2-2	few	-	CASSWDSYTGELFF	TGTGCCAGCAGTTGGGACTCATACACCGGGGAGCTGTTTTTT
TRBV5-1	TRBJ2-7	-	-	CASSLSPVREYEQYF	TGCGCCAGCAGCTTGTCACCGGTCAGGGAGTACGAGCAGTACTTC
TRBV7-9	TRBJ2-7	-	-	CASGLDPREYEQYF	TGTGCCAGCGGCTTAGACCCCAGGGAATACGAGCAGTACTTC
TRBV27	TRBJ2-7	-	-	CASSLSRGNEQYF	TGTGCCAGCAGTTTGTCTAGGGGGAACGAGCAGTACTTC
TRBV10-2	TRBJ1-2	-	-	CASSEMGPLSGYTF	TGCGCCAGCAGTGAGATGGGCCCTCTATCCGGCTACACCTTC
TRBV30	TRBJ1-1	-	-	CAWRPRGTEAFF	TGTGCCTGGAGACCTCGTGGAACTGAAGCTTTCTTT
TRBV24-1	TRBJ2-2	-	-	CATQGGFTGELFF	TGTGCCACCCAGGGGGGCTTCACCGGGGAGCTGTTTTTT
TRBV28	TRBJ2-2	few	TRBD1	CASSPARDRNTGELFF	TGTGCCAGCAGCCCCGCAAGGGACAGGAACACCGGGGAGCTGTTTTTT
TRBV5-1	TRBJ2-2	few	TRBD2	CASTSSGLAVNTGELFF	TGCGCCAGCACCAGTAGCGGACTAGCGGTGAACACCGGGGAGCTGTTTTTT
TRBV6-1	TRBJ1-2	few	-	CASSEIKPRDRAF	TGTGCCAGCAGTGAAATAAAACCGAGGGATAGAGCCTTC
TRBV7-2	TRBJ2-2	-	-	CASSLGLASGELFF	TGTGCCAGCAGCTTAGGTCTAGCTTCCGGGGAGCTGTTTTTT
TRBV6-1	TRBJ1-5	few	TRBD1	CASRANRDRTQPQHF	TGTGCCAGCAGAGCAAACCGGGACAGAACTCAGCCCCAGCATTTT
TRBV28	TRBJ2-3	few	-	CASSTDWGDTQYF	TGTGCCAGCAGTACTGACTGGGGGGATACGCAGTATTTT
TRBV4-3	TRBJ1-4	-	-	CASSQRLTLNEKLFF	TGCGCCAGCAGCCAAAGGCTGACGCTCAATGAAAAACTGTTTTTT
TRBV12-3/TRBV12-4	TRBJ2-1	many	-	CASSYKYNEQFF	TGTGCCAGCAGTTACAAATATAATGAGCAGTTCTTC
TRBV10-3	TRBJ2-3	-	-	CAIRASTDTQYF	TGTGCCATCAGGGCTAGCACAGATACGCAGTATTTT
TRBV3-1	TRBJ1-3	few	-	CASSQVLASFSGNTIYF	TGTGCCAGCAGCCAAGTCCTAGCTTCATTTTCTGGAAACACCATATATTTT
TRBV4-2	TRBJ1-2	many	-	CASSPFAGTSNYGYTF	TGTGCCAGCAGCCCATTCGCAGGTACGAGTAACTATGGCTACACCTTC
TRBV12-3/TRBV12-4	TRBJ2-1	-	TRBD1	CASSPFRQGFDEQFF	TGTGCCAGCAGTCCATTCCGACAGGGGTTCGATGAGCAGTTCTTC
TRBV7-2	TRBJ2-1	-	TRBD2	CASGLAGLNEQFF	TGTGCCAGCGGACTAGCGGGGCTCAATGAGCAGTTCTTC
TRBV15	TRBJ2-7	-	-	CATSRQYF	TGTGCCACCAGTCGGCAGTACTTC
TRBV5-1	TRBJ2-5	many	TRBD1	CASRTGDGTQYF	TGCGCCAGCAGAACAGGGGATGGGACCCAGTACTTC
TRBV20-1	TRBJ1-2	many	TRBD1	CSARDLTLLGQGSYGYTF	TGCAGTGCTAGAGACCTCACTTTGTTGGGACAGGGAAGCTATGGCTACACCTTC
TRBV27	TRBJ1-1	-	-	CASSEVNRLAEAFF	TGTGCCAGCAGCGAGGTCAATCGTTTGGCTGAAGCTTTCTTT
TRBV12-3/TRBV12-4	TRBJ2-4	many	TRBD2	CASSLGGGWAKNIQYF	TGTGCCAGCAGTTTAGGGGGGGGATGGGCCAAAAACATTCAGTACTTC
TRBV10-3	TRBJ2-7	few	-	CAISDGGDEQYF	TGTGCCATCAGTGATGGAGGGGACGAGCAGTACTTC
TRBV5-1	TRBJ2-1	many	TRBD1	CASSLGQGGSYNEQFF	TGCGCCAGCAGCTTGGGACAGGGGGGGTCCTACAATGAGCAGTTCTTC
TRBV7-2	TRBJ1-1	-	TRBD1	CASSLSGGEAFF	TGTGCCAGCAGCTTATCAGGGGGGGAAGCTTTCTTT
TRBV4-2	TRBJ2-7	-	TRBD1	CASSQVGTGGHEQYF	TGTGCCAGCAGCCAAGTTGGGACAGGCGGACACGAGCAGTACTTC
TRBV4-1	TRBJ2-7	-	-	CASSQVHSSYEQYF	TGCGCCAGCAGCCAAGTGCACAGTTCCTACGAGCAGTACTTC
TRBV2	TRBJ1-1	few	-	CASRGPPRGTEAFF	TGTGCCAGCAGGGGACCCCCAAGGGGCACTGAAGCTTTCTTT
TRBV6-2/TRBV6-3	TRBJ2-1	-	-	CASSYSTGRVNEQFF	TGTGCCAGCAGTTACTCGACCGGGCGGGTCAATGAGCAGTTCTTC
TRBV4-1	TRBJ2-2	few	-	CASSQRGLFIGELFF	TGCGCCAGCAGCCAGAGGGGGTTATTTATCGGGGAGCTGTTTTTT
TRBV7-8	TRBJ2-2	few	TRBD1	CASSWVRGRNGELFF	TGTGCCAGCAGCTGGGTTAGGGGGCGCAACGGGGAGCTGTTTTTT
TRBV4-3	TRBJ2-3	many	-	CASSQEWGSTDTQYF	TGCGCCAGCAGCCAAGAATGGGGTAGCACAGATACGCAGTATTTT
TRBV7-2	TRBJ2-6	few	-	CASSLALGAGANVLTF	TGTGCCAGCAGCTTAGCGCTTGGGGCCGGGGCCAACGTCCTGACTTTC
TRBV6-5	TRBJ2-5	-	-	CASSYRRAGQETQYF	TGTGCCAGCAGTTACCGGCGGGCAGGCCAAGAGACCCAGTACTTC
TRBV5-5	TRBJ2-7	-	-	CASSLVVPSGEQYF	TGTGCCAGCAGCTTGGTAGTGCCTTCGGGGGAGCAGTACTTC
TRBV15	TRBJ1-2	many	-	CATSPDRNYGYTF	TGTGCCACCAGCCCAGATCGAAACTATGGCTACACCTTC
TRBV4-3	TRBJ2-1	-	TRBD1	CASSQGPGTGAVNEQFF	TGCGCCAGCAGCCAAGGCCCCGGGACAGGGGCGGTTAATGAGCAGTTCTTC
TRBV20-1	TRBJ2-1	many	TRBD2	CSADGTSGPSSYNEQFF	TGCAGTGCCGACGGGACTAGCGGTCCAAGCTCCTACAATGAGCAGTTCTTC
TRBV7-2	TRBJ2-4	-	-	CASSFPPAKNIQYF	TGTGCCAGCAGCTTCCCCCCGGCCAAAAACATTCAGTACTTC
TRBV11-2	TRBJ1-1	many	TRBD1	CASSLAQTGTTEAFF	TGTGCCAGCAGCTTAGCCCAGACAGGGACCACTGAAGCTTTCTTT
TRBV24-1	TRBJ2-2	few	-	CATSDLPDTGELFF	TGTGCCACCAGTGATTTGCCGGACACCGGGGAGCTGTTTTTT
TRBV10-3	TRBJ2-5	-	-	CAISAQSETQYF	TGTGCCATCAGTGCCCAATCGGAGACCCAGTACTTC
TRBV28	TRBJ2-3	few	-	CASSVEVAENTDTQYF	TGTGCCAGCAGTGTTGAAGTAGCGGAAAACACAGATACGCAGTATTTT
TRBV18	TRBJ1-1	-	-	CASSPIAFMNTEAFF	TGTGCCAGCTCACCGATAGCCTTCATGAACACTGAAGCTTTCTTT
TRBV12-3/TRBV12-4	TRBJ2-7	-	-	CASTEQGVYEQYF	TGTGCCAGCACTGAACAGGGTGTCTACGAGCAGTACTTC